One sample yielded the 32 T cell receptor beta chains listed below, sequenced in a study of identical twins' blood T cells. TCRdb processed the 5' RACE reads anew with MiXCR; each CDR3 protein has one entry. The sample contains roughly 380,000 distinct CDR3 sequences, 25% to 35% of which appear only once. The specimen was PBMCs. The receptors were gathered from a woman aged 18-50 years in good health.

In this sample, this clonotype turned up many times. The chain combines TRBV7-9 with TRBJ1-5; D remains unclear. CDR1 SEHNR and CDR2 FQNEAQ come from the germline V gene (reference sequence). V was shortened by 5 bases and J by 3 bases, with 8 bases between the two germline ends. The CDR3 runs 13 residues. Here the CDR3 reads CASSLGPNQPQHF. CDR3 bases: TGTGCCAGCAGCCTGGGCCCCAATCAGCCCCAGCATTTT.

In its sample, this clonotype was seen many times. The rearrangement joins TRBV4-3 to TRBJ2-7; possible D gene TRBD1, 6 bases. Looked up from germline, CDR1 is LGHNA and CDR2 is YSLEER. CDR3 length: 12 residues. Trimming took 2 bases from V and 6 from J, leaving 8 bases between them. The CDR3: CASSQTGSEQYF. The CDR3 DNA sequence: TGCGCCAGCAGCCAAACAGGGTCCGAGCAGTACTTC.

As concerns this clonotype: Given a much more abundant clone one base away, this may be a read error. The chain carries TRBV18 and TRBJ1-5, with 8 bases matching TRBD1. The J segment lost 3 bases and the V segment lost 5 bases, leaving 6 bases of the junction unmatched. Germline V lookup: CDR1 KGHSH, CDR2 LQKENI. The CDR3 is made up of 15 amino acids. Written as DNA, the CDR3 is TGTGCCAGCTCAAAGGACAGGGCGGACAATCAGCCCCAGCATTTT. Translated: CASSKDRADNQPQHF.

The CDR3 loop reads CASNGWSDYGYTF. CDR3 in DNA: TGTGCCAGTAACGGATGGTCCGACTATGGCTACACCTTC. This chain uses TRBV19 with TRBJ1-2; D gene unclear. The germline CDR1 and CDR2 sequences are LNHDA and SQIVND (reference sequence). The length of the CDR3 is 13 residues. V was clipped by 7 bases and J by 3 bases, with 12 bases between them.

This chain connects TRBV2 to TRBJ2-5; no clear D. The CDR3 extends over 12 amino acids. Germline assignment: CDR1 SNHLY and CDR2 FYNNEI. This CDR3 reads CGCRRPQETQYF. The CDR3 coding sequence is TGTGGCTGCAGACGACCCCAAGAGACCCAGTACTTC.

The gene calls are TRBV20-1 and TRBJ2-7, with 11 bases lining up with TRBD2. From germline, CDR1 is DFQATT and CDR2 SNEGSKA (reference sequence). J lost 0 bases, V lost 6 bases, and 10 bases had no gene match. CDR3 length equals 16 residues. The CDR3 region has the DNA TGCAGTGCCTCCGGGACTAGCGGCCCCAGCTCCTACGAGCAGTACTTC. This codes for CSASGTSGPSSYEQYF.

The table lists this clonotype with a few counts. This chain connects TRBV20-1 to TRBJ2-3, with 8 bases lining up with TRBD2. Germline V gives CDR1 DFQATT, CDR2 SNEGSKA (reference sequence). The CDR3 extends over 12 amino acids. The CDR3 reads CSYQRESDTQYF. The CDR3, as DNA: TGCAGCTATCAGCGGGAGTCAGATACGCAGTATTTT.

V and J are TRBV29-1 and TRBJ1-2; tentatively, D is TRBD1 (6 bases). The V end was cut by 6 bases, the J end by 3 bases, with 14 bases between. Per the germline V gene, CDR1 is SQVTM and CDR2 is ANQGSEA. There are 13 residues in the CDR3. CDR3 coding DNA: TGCAGCGTGGAACGCAGGGGCGACTATGGCTACACCTTC. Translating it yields CSVERRGDYGYTF.

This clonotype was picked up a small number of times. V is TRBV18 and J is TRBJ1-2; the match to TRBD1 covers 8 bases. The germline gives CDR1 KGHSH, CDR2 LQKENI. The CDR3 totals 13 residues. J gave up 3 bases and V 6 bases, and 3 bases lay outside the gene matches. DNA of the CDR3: TGTGCCAGCTCTACGGGACAGGACTATGGCTACACCTTC. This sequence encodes CASSTGQDYGYTF.

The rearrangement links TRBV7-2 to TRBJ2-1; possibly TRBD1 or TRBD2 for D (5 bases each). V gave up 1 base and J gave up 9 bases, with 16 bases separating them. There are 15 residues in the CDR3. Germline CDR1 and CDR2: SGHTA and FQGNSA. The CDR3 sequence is CASSLGSLEGTEQFF. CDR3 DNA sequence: TGTGCCAGCAGCTTAGGCTCTTTAGAAGGGACTGAGCAGTTCTTC.

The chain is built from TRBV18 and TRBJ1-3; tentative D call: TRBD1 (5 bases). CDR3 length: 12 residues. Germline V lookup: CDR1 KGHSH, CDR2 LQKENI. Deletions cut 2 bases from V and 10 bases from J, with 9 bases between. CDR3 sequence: CASSPGGGTIYF. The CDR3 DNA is TGTGCCAGCTCACCAGGGGGTGGTACCATATATTTT.

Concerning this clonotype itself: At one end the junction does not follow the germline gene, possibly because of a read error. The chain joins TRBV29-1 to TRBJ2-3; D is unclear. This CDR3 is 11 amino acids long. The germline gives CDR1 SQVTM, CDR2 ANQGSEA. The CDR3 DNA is TGCAGCGTTTCGTCCGCAGATACGCATTATTTT. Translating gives CSVSSADTHYF.

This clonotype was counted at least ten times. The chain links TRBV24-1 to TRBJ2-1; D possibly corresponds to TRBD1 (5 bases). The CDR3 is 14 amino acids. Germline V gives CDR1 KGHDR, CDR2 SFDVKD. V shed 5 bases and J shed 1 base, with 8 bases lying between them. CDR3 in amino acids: CATSGGDSYNEQFF. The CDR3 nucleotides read TGTGCCACCAGTGGGGGCGATTCCTACAATGAGCAGTTCTTC.

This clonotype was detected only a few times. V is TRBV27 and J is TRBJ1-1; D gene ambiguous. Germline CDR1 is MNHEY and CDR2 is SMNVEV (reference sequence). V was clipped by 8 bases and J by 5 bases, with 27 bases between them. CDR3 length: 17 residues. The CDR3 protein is CASFPTEAPLGVTEAFF. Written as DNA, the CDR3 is TGTGCCAGCTTTCCCACCGAAGCCCCCCTGGGAGTTACTGAAGCTTTCTTT.

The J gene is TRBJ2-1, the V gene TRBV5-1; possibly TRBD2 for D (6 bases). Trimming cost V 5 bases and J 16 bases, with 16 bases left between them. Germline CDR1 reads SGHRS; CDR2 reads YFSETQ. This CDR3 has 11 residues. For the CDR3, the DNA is TGCGCCAGCAGTGTTGCGGGGCATACATTCTTC. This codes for CASSVAGHTFF.

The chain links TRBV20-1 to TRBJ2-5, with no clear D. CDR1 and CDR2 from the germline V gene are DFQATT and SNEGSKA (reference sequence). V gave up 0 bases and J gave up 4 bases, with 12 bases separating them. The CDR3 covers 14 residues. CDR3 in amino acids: CSARDSLTGETQYF. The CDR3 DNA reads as TGCAGTGCTAGAGATAGCCTCACCGGAGAGACCCAGTACTTC.

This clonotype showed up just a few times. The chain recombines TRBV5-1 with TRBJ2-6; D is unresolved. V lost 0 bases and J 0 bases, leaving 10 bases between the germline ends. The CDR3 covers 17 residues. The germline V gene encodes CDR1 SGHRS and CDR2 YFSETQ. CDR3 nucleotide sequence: TGCGCCAGCAGCTTGGGAGTAACCACCTCTGGGGCCAACGTCCTGACTTTC. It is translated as CASSLGVTTSGANVLTF.

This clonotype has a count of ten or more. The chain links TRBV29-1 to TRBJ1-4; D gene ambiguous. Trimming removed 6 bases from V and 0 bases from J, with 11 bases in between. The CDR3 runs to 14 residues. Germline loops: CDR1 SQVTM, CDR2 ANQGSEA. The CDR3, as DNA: TGCAGCGTCTCAGCGGATGCAACTAATGAAAAACTGTTTTTT. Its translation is CSVSADATNEKLFF.

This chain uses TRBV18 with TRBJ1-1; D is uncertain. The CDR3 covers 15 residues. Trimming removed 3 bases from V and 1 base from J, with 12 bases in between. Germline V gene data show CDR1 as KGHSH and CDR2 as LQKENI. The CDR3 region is CASSPNPDPNTEAFF. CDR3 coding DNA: TGTGCCAGCTCACCTAACCCGGACCCGAACACTGAAGCTTTCTTT.

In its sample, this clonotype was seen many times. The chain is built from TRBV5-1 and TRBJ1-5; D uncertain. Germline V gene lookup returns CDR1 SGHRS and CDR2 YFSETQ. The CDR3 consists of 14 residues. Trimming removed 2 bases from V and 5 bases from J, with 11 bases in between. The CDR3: CASSLSGGDQPQHF. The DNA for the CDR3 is TGCGCCAGCAGCTTATCGGGAGGTGATCAGCCCCAGCATTTT.

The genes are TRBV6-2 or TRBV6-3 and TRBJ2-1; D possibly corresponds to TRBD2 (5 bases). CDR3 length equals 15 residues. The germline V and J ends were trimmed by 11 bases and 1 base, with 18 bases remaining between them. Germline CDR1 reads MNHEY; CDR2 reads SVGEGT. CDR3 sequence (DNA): TGTGCCGCGTGTCGCGGGCTTCATTCCTACAATGAGCAGTTCTTC. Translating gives CAACRGLHSYNEQFF.

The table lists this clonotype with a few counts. The chain's CDR3 is CASSPADRGEAFF. The CDR3 DNA sequence: TGTGCCAGCAGCCCCGCTGACAGGGGAGAAGCTTTCTTT. This chain uses TRBV9 with TRBJ1-1, with TRBD1 matching 8 bases. The CDR3 covers 13 residues. CDR1 is SGDLS and CDR2 is YYNGEE in the germline V gene. V lost 4 bases to trimming and J lost 8 bases; unmatched junction nucleotides: 7.

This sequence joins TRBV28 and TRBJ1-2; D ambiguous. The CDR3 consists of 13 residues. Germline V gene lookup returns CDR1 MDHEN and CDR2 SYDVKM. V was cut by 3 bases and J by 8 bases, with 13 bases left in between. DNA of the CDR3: TGTGCCAGCAGTTTGGGTGTAGTAAACGGCTACACCTTC. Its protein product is CASSLGVVNGYTF.

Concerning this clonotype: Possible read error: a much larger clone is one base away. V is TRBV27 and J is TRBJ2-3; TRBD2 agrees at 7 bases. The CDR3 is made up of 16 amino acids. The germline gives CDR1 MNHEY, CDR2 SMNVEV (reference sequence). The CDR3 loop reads CVSSIDLAARTDTQYF. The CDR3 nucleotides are TGTGTCAGCAGTATCGATCTAGCGGCCCGCACAGATACGCAGTATTTT.

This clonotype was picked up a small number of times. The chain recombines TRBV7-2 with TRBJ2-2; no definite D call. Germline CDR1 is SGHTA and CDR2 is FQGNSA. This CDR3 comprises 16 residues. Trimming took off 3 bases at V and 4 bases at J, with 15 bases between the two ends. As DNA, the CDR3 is TGTGCCAGCAGCTTGCAAGTTAGTCATCCCACCGGGGAGCTGTTTTTT. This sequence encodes CASSLQVSHPTGELFF.

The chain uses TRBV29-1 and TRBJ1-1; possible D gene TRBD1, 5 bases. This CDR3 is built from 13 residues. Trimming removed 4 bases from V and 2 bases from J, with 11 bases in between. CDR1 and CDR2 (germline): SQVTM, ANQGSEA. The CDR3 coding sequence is TGCAGCGTTGGGCAGGGAACTAACACTGAAGCTTTCTTT. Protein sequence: CSVGQGTNTEAFF. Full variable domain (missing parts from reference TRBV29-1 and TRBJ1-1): SAVISQKPSRDICQRGTSLTIQCQVDSQVTMMFWYRQQPGQSLTLIATANQGSEATYESGFVIDKFPISRPNLTFSTLTVSNMSPEDSSIYLCSVGQGTNTEAFFGQGTRLTVV.

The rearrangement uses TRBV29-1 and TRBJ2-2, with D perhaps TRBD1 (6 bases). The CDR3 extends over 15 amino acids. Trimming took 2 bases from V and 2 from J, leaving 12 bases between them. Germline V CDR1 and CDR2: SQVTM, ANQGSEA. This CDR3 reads CSVERGTGNTGELFF. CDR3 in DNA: TGCAGCGTTGAAAGGGGGACCGGAAACACCGGGGAGCTGTTTTTT.

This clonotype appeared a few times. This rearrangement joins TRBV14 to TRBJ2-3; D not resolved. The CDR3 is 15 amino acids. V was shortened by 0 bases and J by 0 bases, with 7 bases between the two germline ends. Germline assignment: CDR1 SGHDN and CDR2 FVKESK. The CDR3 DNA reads TGTGCCAGCAGCCAAGATTCAGCGAGCACAGATACGCAGTATTTT. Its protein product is CASSQDSASTDTQYF.

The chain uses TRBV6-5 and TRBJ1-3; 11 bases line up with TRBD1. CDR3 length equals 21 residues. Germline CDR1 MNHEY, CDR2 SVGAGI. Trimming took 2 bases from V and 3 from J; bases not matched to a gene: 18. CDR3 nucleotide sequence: TGTGCCAGCAGTTACCGACATTACGGGACAGGGGGAAGTGTGGGTGGAAACACCATATATTTT. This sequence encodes CASSYRHYGTGGSVGGNTIYF.

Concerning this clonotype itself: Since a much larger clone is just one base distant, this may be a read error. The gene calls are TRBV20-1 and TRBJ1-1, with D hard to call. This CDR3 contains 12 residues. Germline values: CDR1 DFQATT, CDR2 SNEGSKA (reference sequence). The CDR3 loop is CSAGESRDEAFF. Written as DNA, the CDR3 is TGCAGTGCTGGAGAGAGTCGGGATGAAGCTTTCTTT.

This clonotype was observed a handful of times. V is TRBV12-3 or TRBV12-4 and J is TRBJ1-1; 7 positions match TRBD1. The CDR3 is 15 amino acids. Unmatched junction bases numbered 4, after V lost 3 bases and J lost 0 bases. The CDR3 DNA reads TGTGCCAGCAGTTTTGACAGGGTGGTGAACACTGAAGCTTTCTTT. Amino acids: CASSFDRVVNTEAFF.

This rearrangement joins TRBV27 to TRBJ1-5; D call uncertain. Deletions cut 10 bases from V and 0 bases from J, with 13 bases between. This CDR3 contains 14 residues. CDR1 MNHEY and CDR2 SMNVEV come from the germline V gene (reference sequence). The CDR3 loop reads CATRLLNSNQPQHF. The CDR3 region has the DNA TGTGCCACCAGACTGCTCAATAGCAATCAGCCCCAGCATTTT.